The present T cell receptor beta chain was sequenced within a study of vaccination effects on CD4 cells after COVID-19. Study as a whole: Following the second dose by a median of 72 days, the post-vaccine samples were obtained.

Points from the study as a whole: Healthy vaccine recipients' vaccine-induced clones were almost all SARS-CoV-2 mono-reactive.

A word on this clone: The antigen is unknown.

ViraFEST used viral peptide pools to expand antigen-specific CD4+ T cells before sequencing. Subsequent to a culture period of approximately 11 days, CD4+ T cells were isolated. Every participant took two doses of the BNT162b2 or mRNA-1273 vaccine. After around 2.2 million PBMC were placed in each well, they were cultured with 8.5 to 10 IU/ml IL-2 and approximately 10 ug/ml peptides. Profiled with immunoSEQ multiplex PCR; TCRdb holds only in-frame clones, not every one. The table lists roughly 23,000 clones, 72% of them singletons. Germline V gene lookup returns CDR1 ENHRY and CDR2 SYGVKD. V lost 0 bases, J lost 4 bases, and 13 bases lay in between. CDR3 length: 16 residues.

The sequence was obtained from a human donor who received a COVID-19 vaccine. Sequences were derived from CD4+ T cells from PBMCs cultured with HCoV-NL63 spike peptides, sampled after COVID-19 vaccination. The chain joins TRBV10-3 to TRBJ2-1; a weak D match, TRBD1 (5 bases). This CDR3 is CAISESGHGSYNEQFF. The CDR3 coding sequence is TGTGCCATCAGTGAGTCGGGGCACGGTTCGTACAATGAGCAGTTCTTC.